Sequencing of this TCR beta chain was carried out in a study of regulatory T cells in long-lasting Graves disease. Study-wide results and caveats: Sample size was small, which may have lowered accuracy. Persistent disease samples used TRBV28, TRBJ1-2 and TRBJ2-5 preferentially.

Time point in this sample: newly diagnosed GD, antithyroid drugs for less than 3 months. The authors made the TCR library using RNA they extracted from PBMCs. Comments on this clonotype: Its matching antigen is unknown.

Assembly of TCR beta libraries relied on iRepertoire HTBI primers together with Arm-PCR of CDR3 regions. TCRdb fed the multiplex PCR reads into MiXCR, producing one record per CDR3 protein. This table holds 600,000 to 650,000 distinct CDR3 sequences, 16% found once. Trimming removed 3 bases from V and 2 bases from J; junction bases left unmatched: 1. CDR1 and CDR2 from the germline V gene are LNHDA and SQIVND (reference sequence). This CDR3 comprises 15 residues. The sample was also reused in another study, on T cells in Graves' hyperthyroidism and ophthalmopathy. That paper notes: The HTBI set primed first-round TCR CDR3 RT-PCR. Blood also showed most of the thyroid clonotypes that were expanded above 0.001.

The sequence was obtained from a woman in her twenties or thirties with Graves disease. Sequencing used peripheral blood mononuclear cells (PBMCs), obtained at new diagnosis, from a patient treated with antithyroid drugs. V gene TRBV19 combines with J gene TRBJ2-1; 10 nucleotides align to TRBD2. In DNA, the CDR3 is TGTGCCAGTAGTATGACTAGCGGGCCCTACAATGAGCAGTTCTTC. Translation: CASSMTSGPYNEQFF.